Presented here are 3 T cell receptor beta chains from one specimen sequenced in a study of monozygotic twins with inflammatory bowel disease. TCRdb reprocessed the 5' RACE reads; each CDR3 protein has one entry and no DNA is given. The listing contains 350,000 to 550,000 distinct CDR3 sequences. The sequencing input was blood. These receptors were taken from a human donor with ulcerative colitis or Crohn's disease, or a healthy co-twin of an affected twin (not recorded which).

CDR3 sequence: CASRRRQGSGNTIYF. The rearrangement uses TRBV14 and TRBJ1-3. The CDR3 is 15 amino acids. The V gene's germline CDR1 is SGHDN and CDR2 FVKESK.

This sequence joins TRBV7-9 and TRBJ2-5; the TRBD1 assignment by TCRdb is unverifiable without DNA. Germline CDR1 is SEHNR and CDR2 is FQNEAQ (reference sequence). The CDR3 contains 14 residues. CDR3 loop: CASSLRGAGETQYF.

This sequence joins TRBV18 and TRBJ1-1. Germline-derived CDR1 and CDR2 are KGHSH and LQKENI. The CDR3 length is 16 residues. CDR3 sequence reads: CASSPGYGAWNTEAFF.